Reported below is one TCR beta chain. Germline assignment: CDR1 GTSNPN and CDR2 SVGIG (reference sequence). The CDR3 extends over 12 amino acids. The germline V and J ends were trimmed by 0 bases and 6 bases, with 9 bases remaining between them. The data originate from a study of blood T cell repertoires in COVID-19. As for the study in general: Italy, Spain and the United States were the sources of the convalescent and acute COVID-19 samples. T cells, B-cell-depleted T cells, or PBMCs supplied cDNA or gDNA.

Under the authors' procedure: Amplified reference gene primers provided the basis for estimating nucleated cell counts. Method: immunoSEQ multiplex PCR; TCRdb's copy keeps in-frame clones and lacks some. The DNA gave D and trimming, while V, J and clone size come from that table. The sample contains a few hundred thousand clones, around nine tenths of which appear only once. Cohort assignment relied on participant-reported clinical history. The source is a woman aged 25 to 45 who had recovered from COVID-19. The rearrangement uses TRBV30 and TRBJ2-7; D unresolved. Sequenced material: PBMCs or T cells enriched from blood (not recorded which). The CDR3 DNA follows: TGTGCCTGGAGTGTATCGTTTTCCGAGCAGTACTTC. This gives the protein CAWSVSFSEQYF.